The source of this T cell receptor beta chain is a study of STAT5B mutations in CD4+ large granular lymphocyte leukemia. This was a survey-level run. Clones were read by immunoSEQ multiplex PCR, and TCRdb kept only the in-frame ones, dropping some. The data hold 30,000 to 40,000 clones, with 70% to 90% observed a single time. Findings of the study overall: Compared with healthy controls (2/35), patient top clones favored TRBV06 (8/27). CD4-sorted patient repertoires seemed more clonal than healthy CD4+ repertoires. Main leukemic clonotypes were patient-specific, but about 26% appeared at low frequency elsewhere.

Notes on this clone: The antigen is undetermined.

Germline CDR1 reads SGHVS; CDR2 reads FQNEAQ. V was trimmed by 3 bases and J by 7 bases, leaving 19 bases between them. There are 16 residues in the CDR3. The sequence came from a human donor in good health. This chain links TRBV7-8 with TRBJ1-5; D might be TRBD1 (5 bases). Sequenced: CD4+ T cells from blood buffy coats. The chain's CDR3 is CASSFRDGTGTQPQHF. DNA of the CDR3: TGTGCCAGCAGCTTCAGGGACGGGACGGGCACCCAGCCCCAGCATTTT.